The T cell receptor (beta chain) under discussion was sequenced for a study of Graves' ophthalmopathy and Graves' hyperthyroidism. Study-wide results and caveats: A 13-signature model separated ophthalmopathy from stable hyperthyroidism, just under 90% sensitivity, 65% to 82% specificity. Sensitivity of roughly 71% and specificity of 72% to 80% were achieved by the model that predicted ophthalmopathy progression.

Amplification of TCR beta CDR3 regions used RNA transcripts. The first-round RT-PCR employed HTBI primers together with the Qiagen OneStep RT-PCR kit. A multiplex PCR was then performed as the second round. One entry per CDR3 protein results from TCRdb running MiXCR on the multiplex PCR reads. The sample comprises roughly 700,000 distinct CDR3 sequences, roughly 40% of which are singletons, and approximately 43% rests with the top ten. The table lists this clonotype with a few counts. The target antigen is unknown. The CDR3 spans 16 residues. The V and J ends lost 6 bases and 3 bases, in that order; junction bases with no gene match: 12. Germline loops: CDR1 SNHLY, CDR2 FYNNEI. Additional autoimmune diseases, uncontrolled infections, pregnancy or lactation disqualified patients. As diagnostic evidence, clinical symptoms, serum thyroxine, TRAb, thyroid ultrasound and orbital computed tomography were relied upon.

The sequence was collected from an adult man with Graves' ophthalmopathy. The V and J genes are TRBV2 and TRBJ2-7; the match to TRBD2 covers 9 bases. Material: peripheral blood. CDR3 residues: CASRPAGREGRYEQYF. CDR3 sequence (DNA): TGTGCCAGCAGACCCGCCGGGCGGGAGGGCCGCTACGAGCAGTACTTC.